The T cell receptor (beta chain) under discussion was sequenced for a study of cytomegalovirus exposure and HLA in healthy donors. The overall study: Approximately 200 million T cells yielded 90 million to 130 million unique TCR beta sequences in earlier analysis. Overall study findings and caveats: TCR beta V- and J-gene trimming, according to a later analysis, was linked to a missense DCLRE1C variant.

To note about this clone: Its antigen is as yet unknown.

PCR was performed using 60 Vbeta and 13 Jbeta primers. The table came from immunoSEQ multiplex PCR; TCRdb's copy has only in-frame clones and leaves some out. Of more than 110,000 clones in the sample, 77% were seen once. This TCR was recovered from a male donor in good health and CMV-seronegative. Specimen: PBMCs.

Here the CDR3 DNA reads TGTGCCAGTAAAGGACTAGCGGGAGGGGCAGATACGCAGTATTTT. Translating it yields CASKGLAGGADTQYF. V and J are TRBV6-6 and TRBJ2-3; 15 nucleotides line up with TRBD2. In germline, CDR1 is MNHNY, CDR2 SVGAGI (reference sequence). Trimming at V came to 9 bases and at J to 4 bases, leaving 5 bases not matched to a gene. CDR3 length: 15 amino acids.